This T cell receptor (beta chain) was found in a study of brain T cells in children with intractable seizures. Noted time point: blood from clinic visit 5 months post-surgery; TSC patient then seizure free. V was trimmed by 8 bases and J by 0 bases, leaving 5 bases between them. In germline, CDR1 is MDHEN, CDR2 SYDVKM. The length of the CDR3 is 11 residues. Only in-frame clones appear in the TCRdb table, and some are missing; sequencing was by immunoSEQ multiplex PCR. The sample carries about 350,000 clones, about 93% recorded once. The material sequenced was peripheral blood, taken more than 4 months after surgery. The clonotype comes from a boy under three years old with tuberous sclerosis and intractable seizures. The V and J genes are TRBV28 and TRBJ2-7; D gene uncertain. The CDR3 DNA follows: TGTGCCAGCGGTAGCTCCTACGAGCAGTACTTC. Protein product: CASGSSYEQYF.